Listed below are T cell receptor beta chains from one sample, sequenced in a study of CD8 T cells in ankylosing spondylitis. Each CDR3 protein gets one entry after TCRdb re-called the 5' RACE reads with MiXCR. The table includes fewer than 180,000 distinct CDR3 sequences, more than 40% detected once. Sequencing was carried out using synovial fluid, either unsorted or a sorted T cell fraction (not recorded which). The origin of the receptors is a male donor with ankylosing spondylitis. Each CDR3 is given with its conserved first and last residue. The D gene is left open where the match is weak. For some rows the clone size is stated as once, few or many, or as a class when expanded; others skip it.

j_call,d_call,v_call,clone_size,cdr3_aa,cdr3_nt
TRBJ1-1,-,TRBV6-2/TRBV6-3,-,CASSRAVMELTEAFF,TGTGCCAGCAGCCGGGCTGTGATGGAGTTGACTGAAGCTTTCTTT
TRBJ2-1,-,TRBV29-1,once,CSVETAYREQFF,TGCAGCGTTGAAACCGCATACAGGGAGCAGTTCTTC
TRBJ2-7,TRBD2,TRBV10-3,-,CATAPRRVAGGPSSYEQYF,TGTGCCACCGCCCCCAGGAGGGTAGCGGGGGGCCCGAGCTCCTACGAGCAGTACTTC
TRBJ1-2,TRBD1,TRBV7-9,-,CASSSDRARMGGYTF,TGTGCCAGCAGTTCAGACAGGGCGCGAATGGGTGGCTACACCTTC
TRBJ2-3,TRBD2,TRBV12-3/TRBV12-4,-,CASSPHPSGRHTDTQYF,TGTGCCAGCAGTCCCCACCCCAGCGGGAGGCACACAGATACGCAGTATTTT
TRBJ1-5,-,TRBV12-3/TRBV12-4,-,CASSGYRVDQPQHF,TGTGCCAGCAGTGGTTACAGGGTCGATCAGCCCCAGCATTTT
TRBJ1-1,-,TRBV5-1,-,CASSLGQSLRYTEAFF,TGCGCCAGCAGCTTAGGACAGAGTTTGAGGTACACTGAAGCTTTCTTT
TRBJ1-1,TRBD1,TRBV15,-,CATSFQGIQGQANTEAFF,TGTGCCACCAGCTTCCAAGGGATCCAAGGACAGGCGAACACTGAAGCTTTCTTT
TRBJ2-5,TRBD2,TRBV28,once,CASSTLSGTVEETQYF,TGTGCCAGCAGTACCCTTAGCGGGACTGTAGAAGAGACCCAGTACTTC
TRBJ2-2,-,TRBV29-1,many,CSVVGGGYRNTGELFF,TGCAGCGTTGTGGGGGGCGGGTACAGGAACACCGGGGAGCTGTTTTTT
TRBJ2-2,-,TRBV5-5,few,CASSLATVTGELFF,TGTGCCAGCAGCTTGGCAACAGTCACCGGGGAGCTGTTTTTT
TRBJ2-3,TRBD2,TRBV24-1,-,CATSDLSGDTDTQYF,TGTGCCACCAGTGATCTCAGCGGGGACACAGATACGCAGTATTTT
TRBJ2-3,-,TRBV4-3,-,CASSQGTDHRTDTQYF,TGCGCCAGCAGCCAAGGGACAGATCATCGCACAGATACGCAGTATTTT